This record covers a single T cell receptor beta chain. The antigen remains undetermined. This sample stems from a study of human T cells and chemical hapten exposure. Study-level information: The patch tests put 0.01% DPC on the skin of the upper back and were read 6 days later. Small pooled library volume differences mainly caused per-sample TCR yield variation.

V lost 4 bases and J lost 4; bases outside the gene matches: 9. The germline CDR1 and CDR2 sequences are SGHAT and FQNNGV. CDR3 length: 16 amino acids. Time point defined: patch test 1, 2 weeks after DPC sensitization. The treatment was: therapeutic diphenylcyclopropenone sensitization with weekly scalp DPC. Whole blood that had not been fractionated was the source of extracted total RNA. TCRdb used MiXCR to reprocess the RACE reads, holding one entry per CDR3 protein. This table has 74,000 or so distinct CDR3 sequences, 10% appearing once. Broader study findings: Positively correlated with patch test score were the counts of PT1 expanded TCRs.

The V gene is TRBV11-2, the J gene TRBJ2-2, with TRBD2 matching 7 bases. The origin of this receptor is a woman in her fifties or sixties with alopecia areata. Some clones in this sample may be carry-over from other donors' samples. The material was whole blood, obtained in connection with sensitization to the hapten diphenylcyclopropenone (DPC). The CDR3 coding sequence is TGTGCCAGCAGCTCGGCGGGAGTGCCGGGCACCGGGGAGCTGTTTTTT. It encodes CASSSAGVPGTGELFF.